These 11 T cell receptor beta chains share one sample of origin, sequenced in a study of T cells in narcolepsy (dated by TCRdb to 2016 to 2019). Receptor amplification or capture employed the immunoSEQ multiplex PCR assay. Not all clones reach the TCRdb copy of this immuneACCESS table, which keeps in-frame sequences only. Checked studies attribute under half of the gap to unresolved V genes and leave the rest unexplained. Here the sample has about 40,000 clones; approximately 88% occur a single time. The top ten constitute approximately 1.3% of the sample. The sequenced sample was CD45RA- memory CD4+ T cells from PBMCs. The sample's cell subset or site label, decoded: memory T cells sorted ex vivo from peripheral blood. The receptor source for this set is a human donor with narcolepsy.

The chain joins TRBV6-6 to TRBJ1-2; D unresolved. Germline CDR1 MNHNY, CDR2 SVGAGI (reference sequence). Trimming cost V 6 bases and J 5 bases, with 7 bases left between them. The CDR3 is made up of 11 amino acids. The CDR3 DNA sequence: TGTGCCAGCAGGAACCGTTATGGCTACACCTTC. This sequence encodes CASRNRYGYTF.

The gene calls are TRBV12-2 and TRBJ1-5; TRBD1, the D gene given by the table, was not confirmed from the DNA. TRBV12-2 is given as a pseudogene. CDR3 length equals 15 residues. In DNA, the CDR3 is TGTGCAAGTCGCTTACGCAGGGATAGCAATCAGCCCCAGCATTTT. Protein: CASRLRRDSNQPQHF.

This chain joins TRBV30 and TRBJ1-6; D is ambiguous. CDR1 is GTSNPN and CDR2 is SVGIG in the germline V gene (reference sequence). With 2 bases removed from V and 9 bases from J, the gap between germline ends came to 2 bases. This CDR3 contains 10 residues. In DNA form, the CDR3 reads TGTGCCTGGAGTCCTTCACCCCTCCACTTT. It specifies CAWSPSPLHF.

V and J are TRBV6-1 and TRBJ2-7; D ambiguous. Germline V gene lookup returns CDR1 MNHNS and CDR2 SASEGT. V lost 4 bases and J lost 1, with 17 bases in between. The CDR3 has 16 residues. The CDR3: CASSGTGRFSSYEQYF. CDR3 nucleotides: TGTGCCAGCAGTGGAACCGGGCGGTTTTCTTCCTACGAGCAGTACTTC.

This clone was counted between two and nine times. The chain carries TRBV7-2 and TRBJ2-5; maybe TRBD2 (7 bases). Germline loops: CDR1 SGHTA, CDR2 FQGNSA. The CDR3 consists of 14 residues. The V end lost 8 bases, the J end lost 1 base, and 14 bases lay between the germline ends. The CDR3 here is CASGGGGLQETQYF. DNA of the CDR3: TGTGCCAGCGGGGGCGGGGGCCTCCAAGAGACCCAGTACTTC.

V usage is TRBV5-6 and J usage is TRBJ2-5; D may be TRBD1 (5 bases). Germline loops: CDR1 SGHDT, CDR2 YYEEEE. The CDR3 sequence is 15 residues long. The V and J ends lost 1 base and 5 bases respectively, with 15 bases between them. CDR3 nucleotide sequence: TGTGCCAGCAGCTTGTCGGTGACAGTTGGGGAGACCCAGTACTTC. Encoded protein: CASSLSVTVGETQYF.

The chain is built from TRBV7-2 and TRBJ2-7, with D possibly matching TRBD2 (6 bases). V was shortened by 0 bases and J by 4 bases, with 10 bases between the two germline ends. This CDR3 is built from 14 residues. Germline loops: CDR1 SGHTA, CDR2 FQGNSA. CDR3 nucleotides: TGTGCCAGCAGCTTAGCGCCGGGGGTTTACGAGCAGTACTTC. It yields the protein CASSLAPGVYEQYF.

This chain links TRBV27 with TRBJ1-5; unclear D gene. The CDR3 is 16 residues long. Per the germline V gene, CDR1 is MNHEY and CDR2 is SMNVEV (reference sequence). Trimming removed 4 bases from V and 4 bases from J, with 17 bases in between. The CDR3: CASSSQFSYGNQPQHF. In nucleotides, the CDR3 is TGTGCCAGCAGTTCCCAATTTTCGTACGGAAATCAGCCCCAGCATTTT.

DNA for the CDR3: TGTGCCACCAAGTACTCAGGGTCTTCCTACGAGCAGTACTTC. Its protein product is CATKYSGSSYEQYF. The chain couples TRBV6-5 to TRBJ2-7; tentative D call: TRBD1 (5 bases). Trimming shortened V by 10 bases and J by 1 base, and 17 bases separated the two germline ends. Germline CDR1 is MNHEY and CDR2 is SVGAGI. The CDR3 runs to 14 residues.

This chain joins TRBV2 and TRBJ2-5; the D gene is possibly TRBD2 (5 bases). Germline assignment: CDR1 SNHLY and CDR2 FYNNEI. Trimming took off 6 bases at V and 7 bases at J, with 21 bases between the two ends. This CDR3 region has 15 residues. The CDR3 protein is CASSTQASFGGTQYF. For the CDR3, the DNA is TGTGCCAGCAGCACCCAGGCGAGCTTCGGAGGGACCCAGTACTTC.

The sample holds one count of this clone. This sample includes further DNA sequences coding for the same CDR3. The chain is built from TRBV21-1 and TRBJ1-2; the table's D gene call, TRBD1, was not cross checked with the DNA. TRBV21-1 is a pseudogene segment. The CDR3 spans 15 residues. The CDR3 DNA follows: TGTGCCAGCAGCGAAAAAGGGGAAGGGGGTCATGGCTACACCTTC. Translated, it gives CASSEKGEGGHGYTF.